Each of the 2 T cell receptor beta chains below was sequenced from the same sample in a study of T cell responses to AZD1222 COVID-19 vaccine. TCRdb's table, derived via immunoSEQ multiplex PCR, lists solely in-frame clones and lacks some. The table includes approximately 220,000 clones, roughly 91% detected once. Sequencing used peripheral blood, obtained on day 0 of MenACWY control vaccination. Receptors originate from an adult in good health.

The gene calls are TRBV28 and TRBJ2-7; a possible D gene is TRBD2 (5 bases). Per the germline V gene, CDR1 is MDHEN and CDR2 is SYDVKM. The CDR3 runs to 14 residues. V gave up 5 bases and J gave up 0 bases, with 11 bases separating them. The CDR3, as DNA: TGTGCCAGCAGTGACGGAGGATACTCCTACGAGCAGTACTTC. Amino acid sequence: CASSDGGYSYEQYF.

This clone has at least ten counts. V and J are TRBV25-1 and TRBJ1-2; D is unresolved. The CDR3 runs 13 residues. The V and J ends lost 2 bases and 2 bases respectively, with 6 bases between them. Germline CDR1 is MGHDK and CDR2 is SYGVNS. In DNA, the CDR3 is TGTGCCAGCAGTGAACGAGGGAACTATGGCTACACCTTC. Amino acid sequence: CASSERGNYGYTF.